This TCR beta chain was captured in a study of shared clonotypes between healthy human individuals. On this clone: The antigen is not known.

Whole-study findings and limits: A handful of donors held about 5% of naive CD4 clonotypes in common.

In the original analysis: With immunoSEQ giving junction-only sequences and no quality scores, filtering differed. Some clones are missing from TCRdb's copy, which holds only in-frame ones; the method was immunoSEQ multiplex PCR. V and J calls and clone size come straight from that table; D and trimming were deduced from the DNA. There are approximately 1,500,000 clones in the sample; roughly 96% occur only once, and approximately 1.1% lies in the top ten. The CDR3 is made up of 15 amino acids. V lost 0 bases, J lost 6 bases, and 12 bases lay in between. Germline V CDR1 and CDR2: MNHNS, SASEGT. The clonotype comes from a young man in good health. The sequenced material came from naive CD4+ T cells sorted from blood. Subset in this sample: CD45RA+ positively selected. V gene TRBV6-1 combines with J gene TRBJ1-5, with a tentative D call TRBD1 (5 bases). The CDR3: CASSEALGDRQPQHF. CDR3 DNA: TGTGCCAGCAGTGAAGCCCTGGGGGACCGTCAGCCCCAGCATTTT.